The 7 T cell receptor beta chains in this list originate from one sample, sequenced in a study of T cell repertoires in cytomegalovirus infection. MiXCR was run by TCRdb on the reads, yielding one entry per CDR3 protein. In the table there are 230,000 or so distinct CDR3 sequences, about a sixth of which are singletons. The material sequenced was CD8+ T cells from PBMCs. Every receptor here comes from a human donor in good health (CMV status not recorded). Some clones in this sample may be carry-over from other donors' samples.

This clonotype was recorded many times. The chain combines TRBV7-3 with TRBJ1-1; D is ambiguous. The CDR3 totals 15 residues. V was clipped by 5 bases and J by 7 bases, with 20 bases between them. CDR1 is SGHTA and CDR2 is FQGTGA in the germline V gene. CDR3 in amino acids: CASSQKGPGFDEAFF. CDR3 DNA sequence: TGTGCCAGCAGCCAAAAAGGTCCGGGATTCGATGAAGCTTTCTTT. Looking up the rest from reference TRBV7-3 and TRBJ1-1 gives the full variable domain: GAGVSQTPSNKVTEKGKYVELRCDPISGHTALYWYRQSLGQGPEFLIYFQGTGAADDSGLPNDRFFAVRPEGSVSTLKIQRTERGDSAVYLCASSQKGPGFDEAFFGQGTRLTVV.

The chain employs TRBV3-1 and TRBJ2-7; 7 positions agree with TRBD2. Per the germline V gene, CDR1 is LGHDT and CDR2 is YNNKEL (reference sequence). Losses at the gene ends were 0 bases for V and 7 bases for J; bases not matched to a gene: 12. CDR3 length: 16 amino acids. CDR3 bases: TGTGCCAGCAGCCAAGATGCAGGGAGGGGATTAGTGGAGCAGTACTTC. Protein product: CASSQDAGRGLVEQYF.

This clonotype was observed many times. The V call is TRBV7-9, the J call TRBJ2-7, with D possibly being TRBD1 or TRBD2 (7 bases each). The V end was cut by 0 bases, the J end by 1 base, with 22 bases between. Germline assignment: CDR1 SEHNR and CDR2 FQNEAQ (reference sequence). The CDR3 runs to 19 residues. CDR3 sequence: CASSLARGRGRQGSYEQYF. The DNA for the CDR3 is TGTGCCAGCAGCTTAGCGCGAGGTCGCGGGAGACAGGGATCCTACGAGCAGTACTTC. Full variable domain (remainder filled in from reference TRBV7-9 and TRBJ2-7): DTGVSQNPRHKITKRGQNVTFRCDPISEHNRLYWYRQTLGQGPEFLTYFQNEAQLEKSRLLSDRFSAERPKGSFSTLEIQRTEQGDSAMYLCASSLARGRGRQGSYEQYFGPGTRLTVT.

In this sample, this clonotype turned up a few times. The rearrangement uses TRBV2 and TRBJ2-1, with 7 bases that match TRBD1. V shed 7 bases and J 11 bases; nucleotides not matched to a gene: 8. The CDR3 covers 12 residues. Germline V gene data show CDR1 as SNHLY and CDR2 as FYNNEI. The DNA of the CDR3 is TGTGCCAGCATCGCGACAGGGTTTAAGCAGTTCTTC. Protein: CASIATGFKQFF.

In this sample, this clonotype turned up many times. The genes are TRBV7-9 and TRBJ2-1; 15 positions agree with TRBD2. CDR3 length: 16 amino acids. The V gene's germline CDR1 is SEHNR and CDR2 FQNEAQ (reference sequence). Trimming removed 5 bases from V and 5 bases from J; junction bases left unmatched: 4. CDR3 sequence reads: CASSPRTSGGDNEQFF. CDR3 bases: TGTGCCAGCAGCCCCCGGACTAGCGGGGGGGACAATGAGCAGTTCTTC. The variable domain in full, with the rest retrieved from reference TRBV7-9 and TRBJ2-1, is DTGVSQNPRHKITKRGQNVTFRCDPISEHNRLYWYRQTLGQGPEFLTYFQNEAQLEKSRLLSDRFSAERPKGSFSTLEIQRTEQGDSAMYLCASSPRTSGGDNEQFFGPGTRLTVL.

This clonotype was recorded many times. This chain uses TRBV7-2 with TRBJ2-3; D is perhaps TRBD1 (6 bases). CDR1 and CDR2 from the germline V gene are SGHTA and FQGNSA. V was shortened by 4 bases and J by 4 bases, with 15 bases between the two germline ends. This CDR3 has 15 residues. CDR3 DNA: TGTGCCAGCAGCTCCCTTTCAGGGGTCCCAGATACGCAGTATTTT. Translated, it gives CASSSLSGVPDTQYF. Together with reference TRBV7-2 and TRBJ2-3, the CDR3 gives the full variable domain: GAGVSQSPSNKVTEKGKDVELRCDPISGHTALYWYRQSLGQGLEFLIYFQGNSAPDKSGLPSDRFSAERTGGSVSTLTIQRTQQEDSAVYLCASSSLSGVPDTQYFGPGTRLTVL.

This clonotype turned up a few times. The chain combines TRBV5-1 with TRBJ1-4, with D possibly being TRBD1 (6 bases). CDR1 SGHRS and CDR2 YFSETQ come from the germline V gene. There are 15 residues in the CDR3. V lost 3 bases and J lost 5, with 14 bases in between. The CDR3 spells CASSYSGTFNEKLFF. The CDR3 coding sequence is TGCGCCAGCAGCTACTCCGGGACATTCAATGAAAAACTGTTTTTT.